This TCR beta chain was found in a study of Ad26.COV2.S vaccination and SARS-CoV-2 variants. Study-level results: Breadth and depth estimates from TCRs may understate total T cell responses.

Treatment noted: some 20 received Ad26.COV2.S at low or high dose, single or two shots; a few received placebo; per-sample allocation not given. Sampling was performed 63 days after the first vaccine or placebo injection. Clones were sequenced by immunoSEQ multiplex PCR, and TCRdb holds only the in-frame ones, with some missing. The sample records almost 400,000 clones, 89% being singletons. From germline, CDR1 is GTSNPN and CDR2 SVGIG (reference sequence). The CDR3 is 14 amino acids. Losses at the gene ends were 0 bases for V and 3 bases for J; bases not matched to a gene: 0. Comments on this clone: What it binds is unknown.

This receptor was taken from a person aged 18-65 years who received the Ad26.COV2.S COVID-19 vaccine or a placebo. This chain connects TRBV30 to TRBJ2-5, with 11 bases matching TRBD2. The sample in question was peripheral blood, obtained in a trial of Ad26.COV2.S vaccine versus placebo. CDR3 amino acids: CAWSVLAGEETQYF. CDR3 DNA: TGTGCCTGGAGTGTACTAGCGGGAGAAGAGACCCAGTACTTC.